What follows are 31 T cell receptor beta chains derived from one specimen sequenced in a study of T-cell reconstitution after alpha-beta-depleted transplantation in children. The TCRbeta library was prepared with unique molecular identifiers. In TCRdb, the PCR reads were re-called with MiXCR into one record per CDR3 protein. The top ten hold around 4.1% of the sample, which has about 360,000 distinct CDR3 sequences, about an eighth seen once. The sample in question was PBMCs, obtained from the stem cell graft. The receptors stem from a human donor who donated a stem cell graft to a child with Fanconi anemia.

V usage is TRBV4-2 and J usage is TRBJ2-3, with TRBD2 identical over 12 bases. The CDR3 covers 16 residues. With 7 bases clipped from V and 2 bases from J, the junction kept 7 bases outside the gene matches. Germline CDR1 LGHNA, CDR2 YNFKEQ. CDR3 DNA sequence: TGTGCCAGCACCCCTCTAGCGGGGGGGCCCACAGATACGCAGTATTTT. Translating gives CASTPLAGGPTDTQYF.

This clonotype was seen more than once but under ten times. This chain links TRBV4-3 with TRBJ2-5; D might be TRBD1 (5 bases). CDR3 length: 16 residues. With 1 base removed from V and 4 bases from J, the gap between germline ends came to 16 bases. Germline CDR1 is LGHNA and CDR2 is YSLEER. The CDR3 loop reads CASSQGQGVIGETQYF. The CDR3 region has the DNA TGCGCCAGCAGCCAAGGCCAAGGGGTAATTGGAGAGACCCAGTACTTC.

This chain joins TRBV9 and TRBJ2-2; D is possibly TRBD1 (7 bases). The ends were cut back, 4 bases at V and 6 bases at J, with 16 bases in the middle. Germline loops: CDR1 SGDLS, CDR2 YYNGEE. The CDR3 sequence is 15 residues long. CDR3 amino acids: CASSPSAGGSGELFF. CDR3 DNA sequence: TGTGCCAGCAGCCCCTCGGCAGGGGGGTCCGGGGAGCTGTTTTTT. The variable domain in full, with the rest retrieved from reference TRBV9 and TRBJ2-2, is DSGVTQTPKHLITATGQRVTLRCSPRSGDLSVYWYQQSLDQGLQFLIQYYNGEERAKGNILERFSAQQFPDLHSELNLSSLELGDSALYFCASSPSAGGSGELFFGEGSRLTVL.

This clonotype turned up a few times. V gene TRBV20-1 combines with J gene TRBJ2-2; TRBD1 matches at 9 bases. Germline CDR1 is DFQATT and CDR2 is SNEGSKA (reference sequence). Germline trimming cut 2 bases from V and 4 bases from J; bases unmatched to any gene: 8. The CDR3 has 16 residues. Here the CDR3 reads CSARIHRGRSTGELFF. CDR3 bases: TGCAGTGCTAGAATTCACAGGGGGCGATCCACCGGGGAGCTGTTTTTT.

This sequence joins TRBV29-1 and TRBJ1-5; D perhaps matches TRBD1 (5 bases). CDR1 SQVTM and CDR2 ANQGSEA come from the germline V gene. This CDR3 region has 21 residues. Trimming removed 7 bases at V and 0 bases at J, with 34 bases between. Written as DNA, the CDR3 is TGCAGCGGGGGGAAGTGTACGTCAGAGAAACCCTACTTGTATAGCAATCAGCCCCAGCATTTT. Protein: CSGGKCTSEKPYLYSNQPQHF.

This CDR3 is CASSPSEETQYF. CDR3 sequence (DNA): TGTGCCAGCTCCCCATCGGAAGAGACCCAGTACTTC. The chain uses TRBV18 and TRBJ2-5, with D uncertain. This CDR3 contains 12 residues. Germline V CDR1 and CDR2: KGHSH, LQKENI. Trimming took 6 bases from V and 3 from J, leaving 8 bases between them.

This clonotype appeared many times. CDR3 in DNA: TGTGCCAGCAGCTTAGTCTTCACCCCAACTAATGAAAAACTGTTTTTT. It yields the protein CASSLVFTPTNEKLFF. The chain employs TRBV7-2 and TRBJ1-4; D remains unclear. The germline gives CDR1 SGHTA, CDR2 FQGNSA. Between the trimmed V and J ends, which lost 1 base and 0 bases, there was a span of 9 bases. CDR3 length equals 16 residues.

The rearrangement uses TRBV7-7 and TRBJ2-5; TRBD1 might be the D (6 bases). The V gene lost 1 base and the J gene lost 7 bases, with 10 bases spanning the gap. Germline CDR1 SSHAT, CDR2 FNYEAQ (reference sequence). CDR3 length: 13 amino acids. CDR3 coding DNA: TGTGCCAGCAGCTTAGGGGCAGGGGCGACCCAGTACTTC. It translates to CASSLGAGATQYF.

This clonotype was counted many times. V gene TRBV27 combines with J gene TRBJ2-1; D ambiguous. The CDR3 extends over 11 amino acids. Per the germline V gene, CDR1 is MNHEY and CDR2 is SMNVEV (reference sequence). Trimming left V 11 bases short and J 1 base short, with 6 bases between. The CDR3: CAARSYNEQFF. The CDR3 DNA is TGTGCCGCTCGATCCTACAATGAGCAGTTCTTC.

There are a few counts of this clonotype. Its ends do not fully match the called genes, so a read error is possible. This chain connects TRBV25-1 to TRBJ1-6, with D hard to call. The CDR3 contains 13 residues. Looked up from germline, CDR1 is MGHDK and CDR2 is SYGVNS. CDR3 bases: TGTGCCAGCAGTGTACGGGATAACTCACCCCTCCACTTT. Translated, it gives CASSVRDNSPLHF.

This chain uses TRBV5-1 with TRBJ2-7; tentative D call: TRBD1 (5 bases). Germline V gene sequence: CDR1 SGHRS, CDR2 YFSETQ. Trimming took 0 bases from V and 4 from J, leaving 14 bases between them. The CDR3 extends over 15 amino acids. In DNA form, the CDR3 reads TGCGCCAGCAGCTTGGTCCGCAGTCAGGGTTACGAGCAGTACTTC. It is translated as CASSLVRSQGYEQYF.

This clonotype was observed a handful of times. The DNA for the CDR3 is TGCGCCAGCAGCTTGGACCCAGGGGGCAGGCAAGGGGACTACACCTTC. It specifies CASSLDPGGRQGDYTF. The chain recombines TRBV5-1 with TRBJ1-2, with 8 bases that match TRBD1. The length of the CDR3 is 16 residues. Germline-derived CDR1 and CDR2 are SGHRS and YFSETQ. The trim removed 0 bases at V and 10 bases at J, leaving 14 bases unmatched.

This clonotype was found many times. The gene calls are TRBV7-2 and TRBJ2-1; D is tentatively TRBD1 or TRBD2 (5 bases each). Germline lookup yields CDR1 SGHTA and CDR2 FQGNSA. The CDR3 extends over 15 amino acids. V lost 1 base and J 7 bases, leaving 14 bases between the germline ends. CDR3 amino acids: CASSLVGTQVNEQFF. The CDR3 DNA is TGTGCCAGCAGCTTAGTCGGGACCCAAGTAAATGAGCAGTTCTTC. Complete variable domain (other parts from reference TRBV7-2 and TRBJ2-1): GAGVSQSPSNKVTEKGKDVELRCDPISGHTALYWYRQSLGQGLEFLIYFQGNSAPDKSGLPSDRFSAERTGGSVSTLTIQRTQQEDSAVYLCASSLVGTQVNEQFFGPGTRLTVL.

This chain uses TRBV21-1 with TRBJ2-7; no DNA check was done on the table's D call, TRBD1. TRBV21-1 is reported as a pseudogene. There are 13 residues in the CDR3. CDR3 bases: TGTGCCAGCCCCAGGGGGAGCTCCTACGAGCAGTACGTC. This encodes CASPRGSSYEQYV.

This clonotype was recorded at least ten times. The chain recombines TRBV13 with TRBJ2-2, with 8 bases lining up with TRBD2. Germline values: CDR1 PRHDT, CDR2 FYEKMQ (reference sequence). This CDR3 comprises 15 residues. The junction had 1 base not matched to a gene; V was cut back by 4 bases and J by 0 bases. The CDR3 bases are TGTGCCAGCAGCTCAGCGGGGGCGAACACCGGGGAGCTGTTTTTT. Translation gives CASSSAGANTGELFF.

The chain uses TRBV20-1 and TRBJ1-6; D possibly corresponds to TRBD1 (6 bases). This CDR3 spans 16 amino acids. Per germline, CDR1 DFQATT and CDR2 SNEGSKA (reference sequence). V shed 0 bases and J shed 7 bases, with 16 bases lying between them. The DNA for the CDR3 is TGCAGTGCTAGAGATTCAAGGGGGGGTGCGAATTCACCCCTCCACTTT. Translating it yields CSARDSRGGANSPLHF.

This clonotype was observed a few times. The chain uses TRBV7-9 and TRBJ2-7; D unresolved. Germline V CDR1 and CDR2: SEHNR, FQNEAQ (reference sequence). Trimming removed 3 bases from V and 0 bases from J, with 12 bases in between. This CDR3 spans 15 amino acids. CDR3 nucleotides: TGTGCCAGCAGCTTTGGGCCGCAGACCTCCTACGAGCAGTACTTC. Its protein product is CASSFGPQTSYEQYF.

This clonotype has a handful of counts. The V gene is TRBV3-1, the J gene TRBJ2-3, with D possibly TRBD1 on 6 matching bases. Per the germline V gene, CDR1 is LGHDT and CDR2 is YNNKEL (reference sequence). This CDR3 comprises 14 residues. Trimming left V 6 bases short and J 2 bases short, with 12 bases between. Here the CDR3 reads CASSPGDPTDTQYF. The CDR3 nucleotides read TGTGCCAGCAGTCCAGGGGATCCCACAGATACGCAGTATTTT.

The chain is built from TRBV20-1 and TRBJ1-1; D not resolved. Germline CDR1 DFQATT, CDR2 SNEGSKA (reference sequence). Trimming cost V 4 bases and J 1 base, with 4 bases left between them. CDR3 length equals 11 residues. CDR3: CSATANTEAFF. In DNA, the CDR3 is TGCAGTGCTACCGCGAACACTGAAGCTTTCTTT.

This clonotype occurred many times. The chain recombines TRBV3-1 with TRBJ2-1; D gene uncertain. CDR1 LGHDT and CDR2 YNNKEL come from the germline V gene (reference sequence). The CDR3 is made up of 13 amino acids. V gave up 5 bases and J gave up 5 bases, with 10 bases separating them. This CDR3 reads CASSFLDDNEQFF. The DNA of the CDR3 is TGTGCCAGCAGCTTCCTTGATGACAATGAGCAGTTCTTC.

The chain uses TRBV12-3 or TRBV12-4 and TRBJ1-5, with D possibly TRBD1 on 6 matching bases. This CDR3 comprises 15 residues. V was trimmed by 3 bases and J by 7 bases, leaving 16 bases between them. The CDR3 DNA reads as TGTGCCAGCAGTTTCGTGGGGGGCCAAGGACAGCCCCAGCATTTT. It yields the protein CASSFVGGQGQPQHF.

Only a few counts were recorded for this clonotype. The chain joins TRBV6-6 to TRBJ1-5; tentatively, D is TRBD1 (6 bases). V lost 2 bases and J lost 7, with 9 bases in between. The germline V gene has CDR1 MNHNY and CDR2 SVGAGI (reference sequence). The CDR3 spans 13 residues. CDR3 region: CASSYGQGQPQHF. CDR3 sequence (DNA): TGTGCCAGCAGTTACGGGCAGGGGCAGCCCCAGCATTTT.

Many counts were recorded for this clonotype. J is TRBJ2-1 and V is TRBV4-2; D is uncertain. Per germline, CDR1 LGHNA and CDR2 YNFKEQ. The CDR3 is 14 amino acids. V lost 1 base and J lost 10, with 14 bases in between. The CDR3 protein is CASSQAPNNGEQFF. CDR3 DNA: TGTGCCAGCAGCCAAGCGCCTAATAACGGGGAGCAGTTCTTC.

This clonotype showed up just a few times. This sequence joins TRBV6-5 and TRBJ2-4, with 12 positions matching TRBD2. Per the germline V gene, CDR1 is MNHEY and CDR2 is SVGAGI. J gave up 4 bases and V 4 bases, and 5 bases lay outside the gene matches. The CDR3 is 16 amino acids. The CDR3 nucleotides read TGTGCCAGCAGTTCGCTGACTAGCGGGGGTAAAAACATTCAGTACTTC. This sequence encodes CASSSLTSGGKNIQYF.

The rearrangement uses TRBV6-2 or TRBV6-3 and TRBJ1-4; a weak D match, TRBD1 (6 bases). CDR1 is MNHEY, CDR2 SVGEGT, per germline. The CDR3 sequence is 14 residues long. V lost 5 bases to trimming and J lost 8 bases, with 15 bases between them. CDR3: CASSLTGDTEKLFF. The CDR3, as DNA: TGTGCCAGCAGTCTCACCGGGGACACCGAAAAACTGTTTTTT.

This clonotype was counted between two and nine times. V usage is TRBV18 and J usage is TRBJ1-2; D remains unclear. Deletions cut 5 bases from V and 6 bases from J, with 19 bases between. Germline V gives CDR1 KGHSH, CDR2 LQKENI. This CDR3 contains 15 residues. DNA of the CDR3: TGTGCCAGCTCATTCCCCCGGACGGAATCCGATGGCTACACCTTC. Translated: CASSFPRTESDGYTF. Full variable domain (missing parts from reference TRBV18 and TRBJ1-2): NAGVMQNPRHLVRRRGQEARLRCSPMKGHSHVYWYRQLPEEGLKFMVYLQKENIIDESGMPKERFSAEFPKEGPSILRIQQVVRGDSAAYFCASSFPRTESDGYTFGSGTRLTVV.

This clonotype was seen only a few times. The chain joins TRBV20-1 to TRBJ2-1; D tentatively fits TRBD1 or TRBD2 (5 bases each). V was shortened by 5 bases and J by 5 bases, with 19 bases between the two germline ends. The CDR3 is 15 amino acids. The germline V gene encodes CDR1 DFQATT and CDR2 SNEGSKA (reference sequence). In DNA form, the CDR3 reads TGCAGTGCTTTCTCCGGGACCCAAAGAAACAATGAGCAGTTCTTC. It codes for CSAFSGTQRNNEQFF.

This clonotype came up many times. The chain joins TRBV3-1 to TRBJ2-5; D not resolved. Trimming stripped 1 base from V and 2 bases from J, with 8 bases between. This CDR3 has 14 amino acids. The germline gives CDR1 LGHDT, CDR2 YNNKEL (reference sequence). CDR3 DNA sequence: TGTGCCAGCAGCCAAGTCGAATATCAAGAGACCCAGTACTTC. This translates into CASSQVEYQETQYF.

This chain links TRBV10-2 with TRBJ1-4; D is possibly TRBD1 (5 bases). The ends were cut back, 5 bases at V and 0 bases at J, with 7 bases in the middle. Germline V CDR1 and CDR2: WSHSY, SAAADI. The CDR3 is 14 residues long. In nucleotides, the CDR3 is TGCGCCAGCAGTCGACAGCCAACTAATGAAAAACTGTTTTTT. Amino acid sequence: CASSRQPTNEKLFF.

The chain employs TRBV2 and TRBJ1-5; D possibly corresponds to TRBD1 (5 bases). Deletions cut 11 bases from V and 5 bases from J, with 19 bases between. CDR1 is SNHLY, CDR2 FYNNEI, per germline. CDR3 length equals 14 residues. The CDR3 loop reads CAFCEQGVDQPQHF. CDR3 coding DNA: TGTGCCTTCTGTGAGCAGGGAGTTGATCAGCCCCAGCATTTT.

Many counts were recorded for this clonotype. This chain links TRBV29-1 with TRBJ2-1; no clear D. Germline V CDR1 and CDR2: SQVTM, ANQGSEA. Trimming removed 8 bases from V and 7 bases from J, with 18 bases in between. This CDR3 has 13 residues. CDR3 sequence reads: CSKRGQYSNEQFF. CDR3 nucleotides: TGCAGCAAGCGCGGTCAGTATTCGAATGAGCAGTTCTTC.